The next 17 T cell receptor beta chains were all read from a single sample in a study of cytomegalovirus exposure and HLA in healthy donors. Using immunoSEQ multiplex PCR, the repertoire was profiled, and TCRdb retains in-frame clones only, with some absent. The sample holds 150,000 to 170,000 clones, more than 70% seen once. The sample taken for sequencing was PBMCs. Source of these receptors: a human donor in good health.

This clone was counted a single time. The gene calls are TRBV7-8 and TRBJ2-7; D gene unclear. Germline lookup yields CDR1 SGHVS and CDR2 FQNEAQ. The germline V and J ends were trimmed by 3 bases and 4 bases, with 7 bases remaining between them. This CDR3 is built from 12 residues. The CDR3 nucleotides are TGTGCCAGCAGCTTCTATCTTTACGAGCAGTACTTC. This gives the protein CASSFYLYEQYF.

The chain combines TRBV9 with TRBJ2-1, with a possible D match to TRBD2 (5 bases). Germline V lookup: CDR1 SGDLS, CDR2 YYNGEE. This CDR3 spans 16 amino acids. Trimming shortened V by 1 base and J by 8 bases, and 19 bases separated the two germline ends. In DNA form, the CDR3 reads TGTGCCAGCAGCGTACGGGGAACAGCGGAGCGGTATGAGCAGTTCTTC. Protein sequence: CASSVRGTAERYEQFF.

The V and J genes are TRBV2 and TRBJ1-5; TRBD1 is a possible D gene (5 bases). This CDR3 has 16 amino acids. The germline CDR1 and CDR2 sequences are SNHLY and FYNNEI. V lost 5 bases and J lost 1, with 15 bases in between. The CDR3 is CASSLSGGMSNQPQHF. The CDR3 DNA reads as TGTGCCAGCAGTCTCTCCGGGGGGATGAGCAATCAGCCCCAGCATTTT. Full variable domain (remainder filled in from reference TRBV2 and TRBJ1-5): EPEVTQTPSHQVTQMGQEVILRCVPISNHLYFYWYRQILGQKVEFLVSFYNNEISEKSEIFDDQFSVERPDGSNFTLKIRSTKLEDSAMYFCASSLSGGMSNQPQHFGDGTRLSIL.

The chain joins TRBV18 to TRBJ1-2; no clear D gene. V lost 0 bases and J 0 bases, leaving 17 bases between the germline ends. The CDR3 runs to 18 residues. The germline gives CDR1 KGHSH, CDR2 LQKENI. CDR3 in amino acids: CASSPPLWADLPNYGYTF. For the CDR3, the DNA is TGTGCCAGCTCACCACCGTTATGGGCAGATCTTCCTAACTATGGCTACACCTTC.

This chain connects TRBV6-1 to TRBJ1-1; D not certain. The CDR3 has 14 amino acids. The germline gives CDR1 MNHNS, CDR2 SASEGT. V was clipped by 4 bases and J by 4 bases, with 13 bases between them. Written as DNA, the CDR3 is TGTGCCAGCAGTGTGACTACCGGACGCACTGAAGCTTTCTTT. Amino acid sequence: CASSVTTGRTEAFF.

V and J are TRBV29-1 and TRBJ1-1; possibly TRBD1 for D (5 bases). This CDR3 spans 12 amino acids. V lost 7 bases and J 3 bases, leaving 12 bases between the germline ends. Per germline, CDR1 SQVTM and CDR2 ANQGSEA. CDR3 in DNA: TGCAGCGGCGGGGGAGGGTACACTGAAGCTTTCTTT. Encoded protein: CSGGGGYTEAFF. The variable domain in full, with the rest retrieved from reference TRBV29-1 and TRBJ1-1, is SAVISQKPSRDICQRGTSLTIQCQVDSQVTMMFWYRQQPGQSLTLIATANQGSEATYESGFVIDKFPISRPNLTFSTLTVSNMSPEDSSIYLCSGGGGYTEAFFGQGTRLTVV.

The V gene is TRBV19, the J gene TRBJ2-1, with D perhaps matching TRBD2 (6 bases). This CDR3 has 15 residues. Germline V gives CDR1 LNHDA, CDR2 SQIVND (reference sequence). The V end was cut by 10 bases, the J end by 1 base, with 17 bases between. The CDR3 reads CATIQPGTSYNEQFF. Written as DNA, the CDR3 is TGTGCCACCATACAGCCCGGGACTTCCTACAATGAGCAGTTCTTC.

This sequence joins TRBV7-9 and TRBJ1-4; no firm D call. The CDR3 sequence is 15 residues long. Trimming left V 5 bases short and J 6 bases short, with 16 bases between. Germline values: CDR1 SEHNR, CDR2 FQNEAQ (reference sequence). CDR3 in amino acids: CASSLAAGIDEKLFF. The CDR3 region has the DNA TGTGCCAGCAGCCTCGCAGCGGGGATCGATGAAAAACTGTTTTTT.

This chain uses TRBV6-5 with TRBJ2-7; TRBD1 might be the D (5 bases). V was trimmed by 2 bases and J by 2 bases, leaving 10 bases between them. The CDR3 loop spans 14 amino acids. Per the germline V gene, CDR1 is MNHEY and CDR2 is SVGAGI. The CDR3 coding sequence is TGTGCCAGCAGTTACGATGGGGCAACCTACGAGCAGTACTTC. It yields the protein CASSYDGATYEQYF.

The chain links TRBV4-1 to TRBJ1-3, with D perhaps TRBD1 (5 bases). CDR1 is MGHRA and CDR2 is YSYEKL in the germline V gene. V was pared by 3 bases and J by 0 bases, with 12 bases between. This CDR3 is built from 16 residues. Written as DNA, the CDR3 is TGCGCCAGCAGCCAGGGAAGGGGTTACTCTGGAAACACCATATATTTT. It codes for CASSQGRGYSGNTIYF.

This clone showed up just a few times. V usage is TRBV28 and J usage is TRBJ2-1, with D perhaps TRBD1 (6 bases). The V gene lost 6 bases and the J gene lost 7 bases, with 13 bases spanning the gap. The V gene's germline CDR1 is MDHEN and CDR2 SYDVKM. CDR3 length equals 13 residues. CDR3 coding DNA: TGTGCCAGCAGAACGGGACACCGTAATGAGCAGTTCTTC. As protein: CASRTGHRNEQFF.

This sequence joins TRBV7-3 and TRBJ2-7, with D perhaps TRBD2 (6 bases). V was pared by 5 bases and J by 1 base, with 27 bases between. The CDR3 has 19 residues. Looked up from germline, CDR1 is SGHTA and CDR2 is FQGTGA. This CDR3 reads CASSPPVWRVGSVSYEQYF. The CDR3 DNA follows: TGTGCCAGCAGCCCGCCGGTATGGAGGGTTGGGTCAGTATCCTACGAGCAGTACTTC.

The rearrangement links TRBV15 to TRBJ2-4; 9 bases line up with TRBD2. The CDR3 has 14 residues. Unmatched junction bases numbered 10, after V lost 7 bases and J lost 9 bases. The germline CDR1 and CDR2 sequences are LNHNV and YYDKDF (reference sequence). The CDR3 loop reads CATTFSSGNGIQYF. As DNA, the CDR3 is TGTGCCACCACCTTCTCTAGCGGGAATGGCATTCAGTACTTC.

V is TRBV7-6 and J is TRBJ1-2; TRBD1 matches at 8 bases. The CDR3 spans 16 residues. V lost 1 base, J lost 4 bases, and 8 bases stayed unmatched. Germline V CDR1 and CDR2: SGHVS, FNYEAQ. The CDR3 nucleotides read TGTGCCAGCAGCTTAGGGACAGGGCCTTCCGTCTATGGCTACACCTTC. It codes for CASSLGTGPSVYGYTF.

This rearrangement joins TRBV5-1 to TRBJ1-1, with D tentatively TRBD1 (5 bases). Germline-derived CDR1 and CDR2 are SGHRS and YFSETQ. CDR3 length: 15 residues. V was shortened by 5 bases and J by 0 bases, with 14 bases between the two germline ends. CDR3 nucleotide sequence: TGCGCCAGCAGGCCAGGGTTTATCATGAACACTGAAGCTTTCTTT. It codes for CASRPGFIMNTEAFF.

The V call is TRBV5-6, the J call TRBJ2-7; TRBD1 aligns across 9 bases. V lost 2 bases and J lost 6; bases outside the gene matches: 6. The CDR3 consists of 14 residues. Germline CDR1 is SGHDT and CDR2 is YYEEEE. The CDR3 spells CASSFGTGQSEQYF. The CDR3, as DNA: TGTGCCAGCAGCTTCGGGACAGGGCAGAGCGAGCAGTACTTC.

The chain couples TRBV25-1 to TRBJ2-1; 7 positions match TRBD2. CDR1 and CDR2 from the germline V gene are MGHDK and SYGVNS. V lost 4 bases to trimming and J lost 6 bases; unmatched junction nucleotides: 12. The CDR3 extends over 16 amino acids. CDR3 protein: CASSGSGAPGGNEQFF. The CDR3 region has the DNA TGTGCCAGCAGTGGATCCGGGGCACCGGGAGGCAATGAGCAGTTCTTC. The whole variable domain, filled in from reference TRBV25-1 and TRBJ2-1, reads EADIYQTPRYLVIGTGKKITLECSQTMGHDKMYWYQQDPGMELHLIHYSYGVNSTEKGDLSSESTVSRIRTEHFPLTLESARPSHTSQYLCASSGSGAPGGNEQFFGPGTRLTVL.